This T cell receptor (beta chain) was found in a study of shared clonotypes between healthy human individuals. Study-level points and caveats: What naive subsets generally showed was a larger estimated richness than memory subsets showed. Sequencing depth was expected to influence donor clonotype sharing.

With respect to this clone: Its specificity is unknown.

The V gene lost 4 bases and the J gene lost 1 base, with 7 bases spanning the gap. Per germline, CDR1 KGHSH and CDR2 LQKENI. The CDR3 runs to 13 residues. The protocol was immunoSEQ multiplex PCR, while the TCRdb copy is restricted to in-frame clones and leaves out a portion. The profile shows 2 million to 2.5 million clones, about nine tenths of them singletons. The TCR comes from a young man in good health. Some clones in this sample may be carry-over from other donors' samples. This chain links TRBV18 with TRBJ1-1; D ambiguous. The sample comprised naive CD4+ T cells from PBMCs. Documented subset: CD45RA+ positively selected. Written as DNA, the CDR3 is TGTGCCAGCTCACTCCGGGGGAACACTGAAGCTTTCTTT. Encoded protein: CASSLRGNTEAFF.